Each of the 17 T cell receptor beta chains below was sequenced from the same sample in a study of shared clonotypes between healthy human individuals. Sequencing was performed with immunoSEQ multiplex PCR; in TCRdb, only in-frame clones are kept and a portion is missing. The table records 700,000 or so clones, 55% to 75% of them present only once. The sample consisted of memory CD4+ T cells sorted from blood. Described subset: CD45RA-negative fraction. The receptor source for this set is a woman aged 25-40 years in good health.

The CDR3 region is CASSAGTSGSLGETQYF. The DNA of the CDR3 is TGTGCCAGCAGCGCCGGGACTAGCGGGAGTTTGGGTGAGACCCAGTACTTC. The V call is TRBV5-4, the J call TRBJ2-5, with 14 bases that match TRBD2. Trimming cost V 4 bases and J 5 bases; bases outside gene matches: 10. This CDR3 is built from 17 residues. Per germline, CDR1 SGHNT and CDR2 YYREEE (reference sequence).

The chain links TRBV7-2 to TRBJ1-1, with 8 bases aligning to TRBD1. Germline lookup yields CDR1 SGHTA and CDR2 FQGNSA. The CDR3 is 13 amino acids. The V gene end was trimmed by 5 bases and the J gene end by 11 bases; junction bases not matched to a gene: 10. The CDR3 sequence is CASSKRRDRTAFF. The DNA of the CDR3 is TGTGCCAGCAGCAAGAGGAGGGACAGGACGGCTTTCTTT.

Only a few counts were recorded for this clone. The chain is built from TRBV18 and TRBJ2-7; weak D call: TRBD1 (6 bases). The germline gives CDR1 KGHSH, CDR2 LQKENI. The CDR3 consists of 13 residues. Trimming cost V 6 bases and J 2 bases, with 11 bases left between them. The CDR3 DNA reads as TGTGCCAGCTCCACAGGGTCCGCCTACGAGCAGTACTTC. As protein: CASSTGSAYEQYF.

V is TRBV2 and J is TRBJ2-7, with D tentatively TRBD1 or TRBD2 (5 bases each). CDR1 and CDR2 from the germline V gene are SNHLY and FYNNEI. Trimming pared 0 bases from V and 7 bases from J, leaving 16 bases between. This CDR3 has 15 residues. The CDR3 here is CASSEAGTRSGEQYF. The CDR3 DNA sequence: TGTGCCAGCAGTGAAGCAGGGACCAGGTCGGGGGAGCAGTACTTC.

The chain joins TRBV7-9 to TRBJ1-3; 7 bases agree with TRBD1. Germline V gene sequence: CDR1 SEHNR, CDR2 FQNEAQ (reference sequence). The CDR3 has 15 residues. With V trimmed by 5 bases and J by 0 bases, 4 bases remained unmatched. The CDR3 is CASSMGQSSGNTIYF. The DNA for the CDR3 is TGTGCCAGCAGCATGGGACAGAGCTCTGGAAACACCATATATTTT.

V is TRBV7-8 and J is TRBJ1-3; D may be TRBD1 (6 bases). The CDR3 is 15 residues long. Germline values: CDR1 SGHVS, CDR2 FQNEAQ. The V end was cut by 6 bases, the J end by 2 bases, with 14 bases between. Here the CDR3 reads CASRLTGFTGNTIYF. In DNA form, the CDR3 reads TGTGCCAGCAGGTTAACAGGGTTTACTGGAAACACCATATATTTT.

The J gene is TRBJ2-1, the V gene TRBV11-2, with D tentatively TRBD1 (6 bases). Between the trimmed V and J ends, which lost 4 bases and 10 bases, there was a span of 14 bases. The CDR3 spans 13 residues. Germline lookup yields CDR1 SGHAT and CDR2 FQNNGV. The CDR3 region is CASSSHPGDEQFF. The CDR3, as DNA: TGTGCCAGCAGCTCACACCCAGGGGACGAGCAGTTCTTC.

The chain carries TRBV2 and TRBJ1-4; no clear D gene. The CDR3 is 15 residues long. The V end was cut by 6 bases, the J end by 0 bases, with 11 bases between. Germline CDR1 and CDR2: SNHLY and FYNNEI. This CDR3 reads CASRSGGATNEKLFF. In nucleotides, the CDR3 is TGTGCCAGCAGGTCTGGAGGAGCAACTAATGAAAAACTGTTTTTT.

CDR3 DNA: TGTGCCAGCAGCTTAAATGTGGCCTCCCTGGGAACCGGGGAGCTGTTTTTT. Its protein product is CASSLNVASLGTGELFF. This chain joins TRBV7-3 and TRBJ2-2; D gene unclear. This CDR3 region has 17 residues. Trimming cost V 1 base and J 5 bases, with 17 bases left between them. The V gene's germline CDR1 is SGHTA and CDR2 FQGTGA.

In this sample, this clone turned up a few times. The V gene is TRBV6-1, the J gene TRBJ1-1, with 7 bases aligning to TRBD1. CDR3 length equals 15 residues. Germline loops: CDR1 MNHNS, CDR2 SASEGT. V dropped 3 bases and J dropped 3; count of bases not matched to a gene: 7. This CDR3 reads CASSDRGYRHTEAFF. DNA of the CDR3: TGTGCCAGCAGTGACAGGGGGTATCGGCACACTGAAGCTTTCTTT.

CDR3 protein: CASSRPTDTQYF. In nucleotides, the CDR3 is TGCGCCAGCAGCCGTCCGACAGATACGCAGTATTTT. This chain uses TRBV4-1 with TRBJ2-3; D remains ambiguous. This CDR3 contains 12 residues. CDR1 and CDR2 from the germline V gene are MGHRA and YSYEKL. Trimming stripped 4 bases from V and 3 bases from J, with 5 bases between.

This chain joins TRBV4-1 and TRBJ2-2; no clear D. V was pared by 4 bases and J by 3 bases, with 12 bases between. CDR1 and CDR2 from the germline V gene are MGHRA and YSYEKL. The CDR3 has 15 amino acids. The CDR3, as DNA: TGCGCCAGCAGCCTTAGGACCATTTACACCGGGGAGCTGTTTTTT. Protein: CASSLRTIYTGELFF.

J is TRBJ1-4 and V is TRBV28, with 7 bases identical to TRBD1. The CDR3 sequence is 14 residues long. From germline, CDR1 is MDHEN and CDR2 SYDVKM. The trim removed 6 bases at V and 5 bases at J, leaving 6 bases unmatched. CDR3 amino acids: CASRPGQRNEKLFF. The CDR3 DNA sequence: TGTGCCAGCAGGCCGGGACAGCGGAATGAAAAACTGTTTTTT.

The rearrangement joins TRBV29-1 to TRBJ2-5; TRBD1 matches 10 bases. Germline V CDR1 and CDR2: SQVTM, ANQGSEA. V lost 6 bases and J lost 5; bases outside the gene matches: 15. This CDR3 is built from 16 residues. DNA for the CDR3: TGCAGCGTCCCGAGACGACAGGGGGCGCTCGGGGAGACCCAGTACTTC. It specifies CSVPRRQGALGETQYF.

The genes are TRBV7-2 and TRBJ2-3; unclear D gene. This CDR3 contains 13 residues. The V gene lost 5 bases and the J gene lost 4 bases, with 10 bases spanning the gap. Germline CDR1 and CDR2: SGHTA and FQGNSA. This CDR3 reads CASSPYTADTQYF. The CDR3, as DNA: TGTGCCAGCAGCCCTTACACCGCAGATACGCAGTATTTT.

The chain employs TRBV11-2 and TRBJ1-2, with D unclear. This CDR3 contains 12 residues. CDR1 is SGHAT, CDR2 FQNNGV, per germline. V was shortened by 5 bases and J by 13 bases, with 17 bases between the two germline ends. The CDR3 DNA sequence: TGTGCCAGCAGCCCATTTGACCGAGAGCTCACCTTC. Translating gives CASSPFDRELTF.

This CDR3 reads CASSSPRGTYEAFF. CDR3 bases: TGTGCCAGCAGTTCCCCTCGTGGGACATATGAAGCTTTCTTT. The genes are TRBV6-5 and TRBJ1-1, with D perhaps matching TRBD1 (6 bases). This CDR3 is built from 14 residues. Trimming shortened V by 4 bases and J by 7 bases, and 16 bases separated the two germline ends. Germline CDR1 is MNHEY and CDR2 is SVGAGI.